The entry that follows covers one T cell receptor beta chain sequence. Its target is not known. The treatment is: approximately nine-day PBMC culture with coronavirus spike peptide pools or control peptides (ViraFEST assay). About 2 million PBMCs were grown per well alongside about 10 IU/ml IL-2 and roughly 9.3 ug/ml peptide pools. CDR1 SQVTM and CDR2 ANQGSEA come from the germline V gene. The CDR3 loop spans 10 amino acids. Trimming stripped 4 bases from V and 6 bases from J, with 6 bases between. This entry is derived from a study of vaccination and CD4 T cells after COVID-19. Study at large: Overlapping spike peptides from SARS-CoV-2, HCoV-NL63, HCoV-OC43 and HCoV-229E served to stimulate the cells. Findings and caveats of the study: SARS-CoV-2-reactive clonotypes showed a nonsignificant median rise from roughly 21 to 40.

Sequence data for DNA of cultured CD4+ T cells were generated by the Oncomine TCR Beta short-read assay. One entry per CDR3 protein, called by TCRdb with MiXCR from the PCR reads. The sample comprises 4,200 or so distinct CDR3 sequences, 15% to 20% of which are singletons, and approximately 15% rests with the top ten. The clonotype was recovered from a human donor who had recovered from COVID-19. The rearrangement joins TRBV29-1 to TRBJ1-1; no reliable D call. What was sequenced was CD4+ T cells from blood, cultured in vitro. DNA of the CDR3: TGCAGCGTTGGCGGGGCTGAAGCTTTCTTT. Protein sequence: CSVGGAEAFF.